This entry describes one T cell receptor beta chain. The germline V gene encodes CDR1 SEHNR and CDR2 FQNEAQ (reference sequence). V shed 5 bases, J shed 1 base, and the junction held 8 bases outside the gene matches. The CDR3 has 16 residues. In the authors' methods: It was from reference gene primer amplification that nucleated cell counts were estimated. Clones were sequenced by immunoSEQ multiplex PCR, and TCRdb holds only the in-frame ones, with some missing. V, J and clone size are those of that table, while D and trimming were read from the DNA. The repertoire includes just over 300,000 clones, roughly 85% of them detected once, and under 2.5% sits in the top ten. The data were taken from a study of blood T cell repertoires in COVID-19.

The rearrangement links TRBV7-9 to TRBJ1-1; 9 bases line up with TRBD1. The origin of this receptor is a man aged 25 to 40 who had recovered from COVID-19. The source material was PBMCs or T cells enriched from blood (not recorded which). The DNA of the CDR3 is TGTGCCAGCAGCACAAGGACAGGGGCCAAGAACACTGAAGCTTTCTTT. The encoded protein is CASSTRTGAKNTEAFF.